The sequence of this T cell receptor (beta chain) was determined in a study of cytomegalovirus exposure and HLA in healthy donors. The germline gives CDR1 LNHDA, CDR2 SQIVND (reference sequence). The CDR3 runs to 14 residues. Trimming removed 8 bases at V and 7 bases at J, with 18 bases between. PCR used 60 Vbeta primers and 13 Jbeta primers. The method was immunoSEQ multiplex PCR; TCRdb's version includes in-frame clones alone and lacks a portion of them. The table shows roughly 100,000 clones, with roughly 83% occurring only once. Whole-study results and caveats: In most subjects, TCR beta sequences reportedly gave accurate predictions of HLA-A and HLA-B alleles. A prior analysis recorded that most TCR beta V segments were productive about 87% or about 30% of the time.

About this clone itself: Its specificity is unknown.

The receptor was isolated from a man in his forties or fifties in good health and CMV-seronegative. Specimen: PBMCs. The chain links TRBV19 to TRBJ2-1, with D perhaps TRBD2 (6 bases). In DNA, the CDR3 is TGTGCCAGTGGTTCGCTTATGGGGAGGAATGAGCAGTTCTTC. It is translated as CASGSLMGRNEQFF. Filled out from reference TRBV19 and TRBJ2-1, the complete variable domain reads DGGITQSPKYLFRKEGQNVTLSCEQNLNHDAMYWYRQDPGQGLRLIYYSQIVNDFQKGDIAEGYSVSREKKESFPLTVTSAQKNPTAFYLCASGSLMGRNEQFFGPGTRLTVL.